This is a list of T cell receptor beta chains from one sample in a study of blood T cell repertoires in COVID-19. Method: immunoSEQ multiplex PCR; TCRdb's copy keeps in-frame clones and lacks some. The sample has around 16,000 clones, 82% seen once. Sample: peripheral blood. These receptors originate from a man older than 75 with active or convalescent COVID-19. The CDR3 runs from the conserved cysteine through the conserved F or W. Each record gives: D gene, V gene, J gene, clone size, CDR3 DNA, CDR3 protein. A D gene is named only where the DNA matches it firmly. Clone size appears in some rows only: once, few, many, or a class for an expanded clone.

d_call: NA
v_call: TRBV27
j_call: TRBJ2-7
clone_size: NA
cdr3_nt: TGTGCCAGCAGTTCCCACAGGTCAGGTGAGCAGTACTTC
cdr3_aa: CASSSHRSGEQYF

d_call: NA
v_call: TRBV29-1
j_call: TRBJ1-2
clone_size: NA
cdr3_nt: TGCAGCGTTGAGAGGGACAAAGCTAACTATGGCTACACCTTC
cdr3_aa: CSVERDKANYGYTF

d_call: NA
v_call: TRBV7-2
j_call: TRBJ2-3
clone_size: NA
cdr3_nt: TGTGCCAGCAGCTTAGTGGGGGGTTCCACAGATACGCAGTATTTT
cdr3_aa: CASSLVGGSTDTQYF

d_call: TRBD1
v_call: TRBV15
j_call: TRBJ2-7
clone_size: NA
cdr3_nt: TGTGCCACCAGCAGAGATCTAGGACAGGGGCCCTACGAGCAGTACTTC
cdr3_aa: CATSRDLGQGPYEQYF

d_call: NA
v_call: TRBV4-3
j_call: TRBJ1-2
clone_size: NA
cdr3_nt: TGCGCCAGCAGCCAATCCTACGCGGAAGGGGTAAACACCTTC
cdr3_aa: CASSQSYAEGVNTF

d_call: NA
v_call: TRBV4-1
j_call: TRBJ2-3
clone_size: NA
cdr3_nt: TGCGCCAGCAGCCAAGAAGTCAGGGAAGATACGCAGTATTTT
cdr3_aa: CASSQEVREDTQYF

d_call: TRBD2
v_call: TRBV4-2
j_call: TRBJ2-5
clone_size: medium-sized
cdr3_nt: TGTGCCAGCAGCCCCGGGACTAGCGGGGGGGCCGCGAGAGAGACCCAGTACTTC
cdr3_aa: CASSPGTSGGAARETQYF

d_call: NA
v_call: TRBV18
j_call: TRBJ1-1
clone_size: NA
cdr3_nt: TGTGCCAGCTCACCCAATGTCAGACAAGGGAACACTGAAGCTTTCTTT
cdr3_aa: CASSPNVRQGNTEAFF

d_call: TRBD1
v_call: TRBV5-5
j_call: TRBJ1-5
clone_size: NA
cdr3_nt: TGTGCCAGCAGCACAACCGGGACAGCCGACTATAGCAATCAGCCCCAGCATTTT
cdr3_aa: CASSTTGTADYSNQPQHF

d_call: NA
v_call: TRBV18
j_call: TRBJ2-3
clone_size: NA
cdr3_nt: TGTGCCAGCTCACCATCGGGGGAAGATACGCAGTATTTT
cdr3_aa: CASSPSGEDTQYF

d_call: TRBD1
v_call: TRBV19
j_call: TRBJ1-5
clone_size: NA
cdr3_nt: TGTGCCAGTAGTATAGGAGGGGGCGCAGGCAGTCAGCCCCAGCATTTT
cdr3_aa: CASSIGGGAGSQPQHF

d_call: NA
v_call: TRBV29-1
j_call: TRBJ2-1
clone_size: NA
cdr3_nt: TGCAGCGTTGATACCCCCGGGGGCAATGAGCAGTTCTTC
cdr3_aa: CSVDTPGGNEQFF

d_call: NA
v_call: TRBV5-1
j_call: TRBJ2-2
clone_size: NA
cdr3_nt: TGCGCCAGCAGGACTACCGGACTGGGGAACACCGGGGAGCTGTTTTTT
cdr3_aa: CASRTTGLGNTGELFF

d_call: NA
v_call: TRBV18
j_call: TRBJ1-4
clone_size: NA
cdr3_nt: TGTGCCAGCTCACCACCGAACATGGCAACTAATGAAAAACTGTTTTTT
cdr3_aa: CASSPPNMATNEKLFF

d_call: NA
v_call: TRBV5-6
j_call: TRBJ1-2
clone_size: NA
cdr3_nt: TGTGCCAGCAGCTTGTATAGCTATGGCTACACCTTC
cdr3_aa: CASSLYSYGYTF

d_call: NA
v_call: TRBV7-2
j_call: TRBJ2-3
clone_size: NA
cdr3_nt: TGTGCCAGCAGCATTACAGGTTCGGATACGCAGTATTTT
cdr3_aa: CASSITGSDTQYF

d_call: TRBD2
v_call: TRBV28
j_call: TRBJ2-2
clone_size: once
cdr3_nt: TGTGCCAGCAGTTTCGGGACTAGCACCGGGGAGCTGTTTTTT
cdr3_aa: CASSFGTSTGELFF

d_call: TRBD1
v_call: TRBV27
j_call: TRBJ2-5
clone_size: NA
cdr3_nt: TGTGCCAGCAGTGCCACCGGGACAGAAGAGACCCAGTACTTC
cdr3_aa: CASSATGTEETQYF

d_call: NA
v_call: TRBV25-1
j_call: TRBJ1-1
clone_size: NA
cdr3_nt: TGTGCCAGCACTGGAGGGGCTGAAGCTTTCTTT
cdr3_aa: CASTGGAEAFF

d_call: NA
v_call: TRBV18
j_call: TRBJ2-7
clone_size: NA
cdr3_nt: TGTGCCAGCTCACCATCTAGCTCCTACGAGCAGTACTTC
cdr3_aa: CASSPSSSYEQYF

d_call: TRBD1
v_call: TRBV28
j_call: TRBJ1-4
clone_size: NA
cdr3_nt: TGTGCCAGCAGCTCGGGACAGGGTGATGAAAAACTGTTTTTT
cdr3_aa: CASSSGQGDEKLFF

d_call: TRBD2
v_call: TRBV29-1
j_call: TRBJ2-3
clone_size: NA
cdr3_nt: TGCAGCGTTGTTGGGGGAGGGCTAGCGGGCTTCCAGACAGATACGCAGTATTTT
cdr3_aa: CSVVGGGLAGFQTDTQYF

d_call: NA
v_call: TRBV2
j_call: TRBJ2-7
clone_size: NA
cdr3_nt: TGTGCCAGCAGTGACAGGGGCGAGCAGTACTTC
cdr3_aa: CASSDRGEQYF

d_call: TRBD1
v_call: TRBV6-2/TRBV6-3
j_call: TRBJ1-5
clone_size: once
cdr3_nt: TGTGCCAGCAGTTACCTGACAGGGAATCAGCCCCAGCATTTT
cdr3_aa: CASSYLTGNQPQHF

d_call: TRBD1
v_call: TRBV7-9
j_call: TRBJ1-1
clone_size: NA
cdr3_nt: TGTGCCAGCAGCTCCGGACAGGGAAACACTGAAGCTTTCTTT
cdr3_aa: CASSSGQGNTEAFF

d_call: NA
v_call: TRBV9
j_call: TRBJ2-2
clone_size: NA
cdr3_nt: TGTGCCAGCAGCGTAGACCCAGGAGGCACCGGGGAGCTGTTTTTT
cdr3_aa: CASSVDPGGTGELFF

d_call: TRBD1
v_call: TRBV6-5
j_call: TRBJ2-5
clone_size: NA
cdr3_nt: TGTGCCAGCACCCGAGGGGACAGCCAAGAGACCCAGTACTTC
cdr3_aa: CASTRGDSQETQYF

d_call: NA
v_call: TRBV6-5
j_call: TRBJ2-2
clone_size: NA
cdr3_nt: TGTGCCAGCAGTCCCCGGGCCGGGGAGCTGTTTTTT
cdr3_aa: CASSPRAGELFF

d_call: NA
v_call: TRBV12-5
j_call: TRBJ1-3
clone_size: NA
cdr3_nt: TGTGCTAGTGGGGCCGGGAGGTTCCTATCTGGAAACACCATATATTTT
cdr3_aa: CASGAGRFLSGNTIYF